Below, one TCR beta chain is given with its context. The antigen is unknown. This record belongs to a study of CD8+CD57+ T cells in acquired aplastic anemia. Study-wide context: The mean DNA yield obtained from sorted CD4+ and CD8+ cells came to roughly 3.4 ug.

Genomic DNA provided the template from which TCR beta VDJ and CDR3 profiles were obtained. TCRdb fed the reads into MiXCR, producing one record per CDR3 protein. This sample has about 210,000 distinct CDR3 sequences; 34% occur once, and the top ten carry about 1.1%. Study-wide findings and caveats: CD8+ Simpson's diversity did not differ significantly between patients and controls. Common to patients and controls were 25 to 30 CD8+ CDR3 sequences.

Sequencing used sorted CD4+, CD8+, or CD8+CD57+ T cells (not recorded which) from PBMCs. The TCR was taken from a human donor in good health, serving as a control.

In DNA, the CDR3 is TGTGCCAGCAGTGAATCTGGGGGCTACGAGCAGTACTTC. Encoded protein: CASSESGGYEQYF. This chain joins TRBV25-1 and TRBJ2-7; either TRBD1 or TRBD2 may fit D (5 bases each). Trimming took 1 base from V and 3 from J, leaving 7 bases between them. Per the germline V gene, CDR1 is MGHDK and CDR2 is SYGVNS. The CDR3 has 13 amino acids.